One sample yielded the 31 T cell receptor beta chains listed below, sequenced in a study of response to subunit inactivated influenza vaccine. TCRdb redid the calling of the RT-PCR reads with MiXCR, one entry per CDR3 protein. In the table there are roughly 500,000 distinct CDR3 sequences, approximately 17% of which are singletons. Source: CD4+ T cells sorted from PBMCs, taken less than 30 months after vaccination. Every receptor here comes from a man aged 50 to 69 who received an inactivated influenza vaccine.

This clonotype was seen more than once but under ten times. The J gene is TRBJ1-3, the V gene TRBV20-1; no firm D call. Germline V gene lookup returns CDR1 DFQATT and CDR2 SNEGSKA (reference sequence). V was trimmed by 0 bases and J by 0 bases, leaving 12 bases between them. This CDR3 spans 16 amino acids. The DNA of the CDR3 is TGCAGTGCTAGAGAAGGTCAGTCGAGCTCTGGAAACACCATATATTTT. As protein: CSAREGQSSSGNTIYF.

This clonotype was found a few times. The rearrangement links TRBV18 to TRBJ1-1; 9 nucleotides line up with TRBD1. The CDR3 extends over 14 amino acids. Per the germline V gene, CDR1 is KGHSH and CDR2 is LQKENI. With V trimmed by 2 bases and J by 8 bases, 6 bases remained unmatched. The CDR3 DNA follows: TGTGCCAGCTCACCAGGGACAGGGTACCGAGAAGCTTTCTTT. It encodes CASSPGTGYREAFF.

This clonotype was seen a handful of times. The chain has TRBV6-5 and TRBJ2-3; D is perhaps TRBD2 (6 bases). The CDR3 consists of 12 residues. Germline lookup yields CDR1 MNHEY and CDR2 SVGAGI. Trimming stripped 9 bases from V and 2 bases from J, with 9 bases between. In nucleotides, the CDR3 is TGTGCCAGTCAGGGACTCACAGATACGCAGTATTTT. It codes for CASQGLTDTQYF.

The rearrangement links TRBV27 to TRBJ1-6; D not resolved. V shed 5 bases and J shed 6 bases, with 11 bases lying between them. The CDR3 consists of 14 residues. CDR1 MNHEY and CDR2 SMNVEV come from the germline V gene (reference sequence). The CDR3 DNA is TGTGCCAGCAGTGCCCGGTACGGTAATTCACCCCTCCACTTT. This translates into CASSARYGNSPLHF.

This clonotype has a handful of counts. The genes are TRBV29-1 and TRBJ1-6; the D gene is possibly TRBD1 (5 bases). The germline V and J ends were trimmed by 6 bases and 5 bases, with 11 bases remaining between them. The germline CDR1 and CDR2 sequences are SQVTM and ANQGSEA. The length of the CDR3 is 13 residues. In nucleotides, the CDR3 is TGCAGCGTAAGGACAACTAATAATTCACCCCTCCACTTT. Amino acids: CSVRTTNNSPLHF.

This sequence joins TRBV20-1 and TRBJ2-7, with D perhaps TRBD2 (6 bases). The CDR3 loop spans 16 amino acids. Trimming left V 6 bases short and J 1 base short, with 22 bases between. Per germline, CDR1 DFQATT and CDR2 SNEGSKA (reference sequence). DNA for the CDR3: TGCAGTGCGGAGGGCAGCAGGAGGTCTTTATCCTACGAGCAGTACTTC. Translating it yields CSAEGSRRSLSYEQYF.

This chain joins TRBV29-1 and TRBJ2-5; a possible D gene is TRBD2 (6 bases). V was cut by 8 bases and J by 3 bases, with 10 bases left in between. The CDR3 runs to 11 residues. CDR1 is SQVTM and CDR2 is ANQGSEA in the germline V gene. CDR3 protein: CSSGGEETQYF. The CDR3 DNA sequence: TGCAGCTCGGGCGGGGAAGAGACCCAGTACTTC. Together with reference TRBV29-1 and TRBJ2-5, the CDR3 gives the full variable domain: SAVISQKPSRDICQRGTSLTIQCQVDSQVTMMFWYRQQPGQSLTLIATANQGSEATYESGFVIDKFPISRPNLTFSTLTVSNMSPEDSSIYLCSSGGEETQYFGPGTRLLVL.

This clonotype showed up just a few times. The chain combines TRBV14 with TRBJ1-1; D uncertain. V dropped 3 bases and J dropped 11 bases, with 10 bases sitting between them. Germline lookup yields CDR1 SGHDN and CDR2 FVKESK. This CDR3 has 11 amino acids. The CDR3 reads CASSQSGDAFF. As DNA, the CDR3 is TGTGCCAGCAGCCAGTCTGGCGACGCTTTCTTT.

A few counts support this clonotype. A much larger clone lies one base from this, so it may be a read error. The CDR3 reads CASSETYEQYF. Written as DNA, the CDR3 is TGTGCCAGCAGCGAAACCTACGAGCAGTACTTC. This chain joins TRBV6-2 or TRBV6-3 and TRBJ2-7, with D unresolved. This CDR3 spans 11 amino acids. V lost 6 bases, J lost 2 bases, and 5 bases lay in between. From germline, CDR1 is MNHEY and CDR2 SVGEGT.

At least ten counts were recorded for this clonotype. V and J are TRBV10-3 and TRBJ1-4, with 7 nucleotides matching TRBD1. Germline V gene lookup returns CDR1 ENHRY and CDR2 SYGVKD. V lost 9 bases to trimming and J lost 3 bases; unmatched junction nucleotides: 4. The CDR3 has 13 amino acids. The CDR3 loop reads CAIAGGSNEKLFF. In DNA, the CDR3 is TGTGCCATAGCAGGGGGGTCTAATGAAAAACTGTTTTTT.

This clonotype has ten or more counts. In DNA, the CDR3 is TGTGCCAGCAGCCAGGGACAGGGTTACACCGGGGAGCTGTTTTTT. Translated, it gives CASSQGQGYTGELFF. V and J are TRBV12-3 or TRBV12-4 and TRBJ2-2; 9 bases match TRBD1. J lost 3 bases, V lost 6 bases, and 5 bases had no gene match. This CDR3 region has 15 residues.

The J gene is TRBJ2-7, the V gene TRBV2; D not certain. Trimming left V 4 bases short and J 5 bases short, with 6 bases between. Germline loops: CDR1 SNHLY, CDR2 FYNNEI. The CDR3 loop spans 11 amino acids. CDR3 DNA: TGTGCCAGCAGTGTGGTCGACGAGCAGTACTTC. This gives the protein CASSVVDEQYF.

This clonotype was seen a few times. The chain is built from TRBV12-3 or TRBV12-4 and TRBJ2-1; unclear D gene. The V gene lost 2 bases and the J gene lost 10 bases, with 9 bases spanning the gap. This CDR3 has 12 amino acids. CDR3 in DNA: TGTGCCAGCAGTTTATTGGATAAGGAGCAGTTCTTC. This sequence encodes CASSLLDKEQFF.

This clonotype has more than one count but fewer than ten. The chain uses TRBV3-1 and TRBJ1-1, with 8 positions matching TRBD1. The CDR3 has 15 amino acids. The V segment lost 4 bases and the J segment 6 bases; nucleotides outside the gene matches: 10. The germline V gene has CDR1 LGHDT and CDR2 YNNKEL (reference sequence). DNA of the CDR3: TGTGCCAGCAGCCCGTGGACAGGGAGGGACGCTGAAGCTTTCTTT. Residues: CASSPWTGRDAEAFF.

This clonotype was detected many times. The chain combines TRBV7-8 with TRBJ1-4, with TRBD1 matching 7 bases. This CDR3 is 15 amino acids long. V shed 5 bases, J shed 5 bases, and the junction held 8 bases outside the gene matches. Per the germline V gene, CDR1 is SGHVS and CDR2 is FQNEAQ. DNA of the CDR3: TGTGCCAGCAGCCTAAGGACAGGCCGGAATGAAAAACTGTTTTTT. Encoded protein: CASSLRTGRNEKLFF.

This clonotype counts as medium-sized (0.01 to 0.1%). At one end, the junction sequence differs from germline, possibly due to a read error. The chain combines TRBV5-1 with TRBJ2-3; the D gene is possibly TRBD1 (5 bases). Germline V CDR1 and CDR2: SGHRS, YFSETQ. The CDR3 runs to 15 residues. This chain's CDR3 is CASSPGQGGTDTQYF. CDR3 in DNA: TGTGCCAGCAGCCCCGGACAAGGGGGCACAGATACGCAGTATTTT.

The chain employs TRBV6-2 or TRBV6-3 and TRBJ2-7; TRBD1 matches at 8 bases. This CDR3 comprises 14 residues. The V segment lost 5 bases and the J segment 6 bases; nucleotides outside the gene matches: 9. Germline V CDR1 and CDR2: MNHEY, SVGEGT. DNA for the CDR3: TGTGCCAGCAGTAAGACAGGGGCGGTCGGCGAGCAGTACTTC. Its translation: CASSKTGAVGEQYF.

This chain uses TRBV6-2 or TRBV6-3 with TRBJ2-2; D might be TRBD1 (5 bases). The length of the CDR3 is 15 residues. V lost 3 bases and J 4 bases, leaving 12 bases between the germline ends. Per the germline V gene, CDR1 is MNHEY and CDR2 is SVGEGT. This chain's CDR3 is CASSYRTGTTGELFF. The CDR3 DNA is TGTGCCAGCAGTTATCGTACAGGAACCACCGGGGAGCTGTTTTTT.

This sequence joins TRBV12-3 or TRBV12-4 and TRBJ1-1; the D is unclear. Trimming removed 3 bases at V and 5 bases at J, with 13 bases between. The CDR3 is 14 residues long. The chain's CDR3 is CASSLEGWRTEAFF. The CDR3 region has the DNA TGTGCCAGCAGTTTGGAGGGATGGAGGACTGAAGCTTTCTTT.

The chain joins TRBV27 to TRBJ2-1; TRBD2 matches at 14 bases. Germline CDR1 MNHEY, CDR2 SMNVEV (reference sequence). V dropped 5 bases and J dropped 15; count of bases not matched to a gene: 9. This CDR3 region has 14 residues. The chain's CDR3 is CASSPGTSGSPGFF. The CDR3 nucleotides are TGTGCCAGCAGTCCCGGGACTAGCGGGAGCCCTGGGTTCTTC.

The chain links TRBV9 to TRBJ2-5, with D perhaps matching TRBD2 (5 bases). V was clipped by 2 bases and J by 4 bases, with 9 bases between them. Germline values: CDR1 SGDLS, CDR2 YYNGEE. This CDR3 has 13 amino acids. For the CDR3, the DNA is TGTGCCAGCAGCGTTCCCGGAGGAGAGACCCAGTACTTC. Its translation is CASSVPGGETQYF.

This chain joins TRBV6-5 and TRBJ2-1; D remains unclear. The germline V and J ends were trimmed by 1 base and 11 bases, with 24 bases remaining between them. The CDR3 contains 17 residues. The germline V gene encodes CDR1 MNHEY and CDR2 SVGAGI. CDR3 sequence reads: CASSYLTDAPPLQKQFF. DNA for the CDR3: TGTGCCAGCAGTTACTTAACCGACGCACCCCCACTCCAAAAGCAGTTCTTC.

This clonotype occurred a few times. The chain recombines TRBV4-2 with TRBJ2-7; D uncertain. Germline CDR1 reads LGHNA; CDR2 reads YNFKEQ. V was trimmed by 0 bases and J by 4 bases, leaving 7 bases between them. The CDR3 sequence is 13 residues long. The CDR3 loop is CASSQDGLYEQYF. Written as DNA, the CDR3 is TGTGCCAGCAGCCAAGATGGGCTATACGAGCAGTACTTC.

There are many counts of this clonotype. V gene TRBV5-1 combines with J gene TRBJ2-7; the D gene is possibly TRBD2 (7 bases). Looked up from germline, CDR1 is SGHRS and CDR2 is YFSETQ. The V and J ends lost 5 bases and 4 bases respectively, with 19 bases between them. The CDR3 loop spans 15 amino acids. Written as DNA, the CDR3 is TGCGCCAGCAGAGGGGGGGCCCAAGGCACTTACGAGCAGTACTTC. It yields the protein CASRGGAQGTYEQYF.

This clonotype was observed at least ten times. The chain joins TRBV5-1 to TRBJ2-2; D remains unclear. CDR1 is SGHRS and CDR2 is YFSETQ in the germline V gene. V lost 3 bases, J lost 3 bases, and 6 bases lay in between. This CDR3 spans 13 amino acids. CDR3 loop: CASSSDHTGELFF. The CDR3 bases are TGCGCCAGCAGCTCGGATCACACCGGGGAGCTGTTTTTT.

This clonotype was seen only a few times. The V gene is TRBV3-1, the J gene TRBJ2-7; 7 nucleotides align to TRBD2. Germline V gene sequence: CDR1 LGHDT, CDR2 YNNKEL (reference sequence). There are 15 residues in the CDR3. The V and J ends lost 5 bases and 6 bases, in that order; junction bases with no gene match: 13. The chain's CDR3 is CASSKLGASGVEQYF. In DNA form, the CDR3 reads TGTGCCAGCAGCAAACTTGGAGCTAGCGGCGTCGAGCAGTACTTC.

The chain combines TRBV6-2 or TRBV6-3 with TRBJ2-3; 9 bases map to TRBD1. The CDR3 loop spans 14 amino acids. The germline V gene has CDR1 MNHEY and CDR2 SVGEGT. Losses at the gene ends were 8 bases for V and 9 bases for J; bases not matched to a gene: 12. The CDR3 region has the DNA TGTGCCAGCCACAGGGGGCCGTCGGAGGGGACGCAGTATTTT. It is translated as CASHRGPSEGTQYF.

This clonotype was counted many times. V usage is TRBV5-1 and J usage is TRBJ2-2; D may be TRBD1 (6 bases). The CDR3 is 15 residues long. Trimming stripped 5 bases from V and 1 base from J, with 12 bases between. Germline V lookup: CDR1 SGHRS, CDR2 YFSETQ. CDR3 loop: CASRQRTENTGELFF. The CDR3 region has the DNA TGCGCCAGCAGACAAAGGACAGAGAACACCGGGGAGCTGTTTTTT. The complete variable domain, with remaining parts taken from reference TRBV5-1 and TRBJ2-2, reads KAGVTQTPRYLIKTRGQQVTLSCSPISGHRSVSWYQQTPGQGLQFLFEYFSETQRNKGNFPGRFSGRQFSNSRSEMNVSTLELGDSALYLCASRQRTENTGELFFGEGSRLTVL.

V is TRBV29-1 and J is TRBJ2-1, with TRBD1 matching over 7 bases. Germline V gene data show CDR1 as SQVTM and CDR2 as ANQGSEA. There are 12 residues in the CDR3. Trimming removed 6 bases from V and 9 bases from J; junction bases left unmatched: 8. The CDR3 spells CSVATGFSEQFF. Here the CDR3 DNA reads TGCAGCGTCGCGACAGGGTTCAGTGAGCAGTTCTTC.

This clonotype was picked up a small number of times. The DNA for the CDR3 is TGTGCCAGCAGCTTACAGGCTGAAGCTTTCTTT. Translation gives CASSLQAEAFF. This chain connects TRBV7-9 to TRBJ1-1; D call uncertain. Trimming pared 2 bases from V and 6 bases from J, leaving 4 bases between. Per germline, CDR1 SEHNR and CDR2 FQNEAQ (reference sequence). There are 11 residues in the CDR3.

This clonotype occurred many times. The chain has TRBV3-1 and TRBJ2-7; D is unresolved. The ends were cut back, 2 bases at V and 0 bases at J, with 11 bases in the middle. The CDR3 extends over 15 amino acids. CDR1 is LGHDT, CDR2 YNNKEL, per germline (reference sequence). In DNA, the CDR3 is TGTGCCAGCAGCCAATCCGTAGACGGCTCCTACGAGCAGTACTTC. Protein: CASSQSVDGSYEQYF.